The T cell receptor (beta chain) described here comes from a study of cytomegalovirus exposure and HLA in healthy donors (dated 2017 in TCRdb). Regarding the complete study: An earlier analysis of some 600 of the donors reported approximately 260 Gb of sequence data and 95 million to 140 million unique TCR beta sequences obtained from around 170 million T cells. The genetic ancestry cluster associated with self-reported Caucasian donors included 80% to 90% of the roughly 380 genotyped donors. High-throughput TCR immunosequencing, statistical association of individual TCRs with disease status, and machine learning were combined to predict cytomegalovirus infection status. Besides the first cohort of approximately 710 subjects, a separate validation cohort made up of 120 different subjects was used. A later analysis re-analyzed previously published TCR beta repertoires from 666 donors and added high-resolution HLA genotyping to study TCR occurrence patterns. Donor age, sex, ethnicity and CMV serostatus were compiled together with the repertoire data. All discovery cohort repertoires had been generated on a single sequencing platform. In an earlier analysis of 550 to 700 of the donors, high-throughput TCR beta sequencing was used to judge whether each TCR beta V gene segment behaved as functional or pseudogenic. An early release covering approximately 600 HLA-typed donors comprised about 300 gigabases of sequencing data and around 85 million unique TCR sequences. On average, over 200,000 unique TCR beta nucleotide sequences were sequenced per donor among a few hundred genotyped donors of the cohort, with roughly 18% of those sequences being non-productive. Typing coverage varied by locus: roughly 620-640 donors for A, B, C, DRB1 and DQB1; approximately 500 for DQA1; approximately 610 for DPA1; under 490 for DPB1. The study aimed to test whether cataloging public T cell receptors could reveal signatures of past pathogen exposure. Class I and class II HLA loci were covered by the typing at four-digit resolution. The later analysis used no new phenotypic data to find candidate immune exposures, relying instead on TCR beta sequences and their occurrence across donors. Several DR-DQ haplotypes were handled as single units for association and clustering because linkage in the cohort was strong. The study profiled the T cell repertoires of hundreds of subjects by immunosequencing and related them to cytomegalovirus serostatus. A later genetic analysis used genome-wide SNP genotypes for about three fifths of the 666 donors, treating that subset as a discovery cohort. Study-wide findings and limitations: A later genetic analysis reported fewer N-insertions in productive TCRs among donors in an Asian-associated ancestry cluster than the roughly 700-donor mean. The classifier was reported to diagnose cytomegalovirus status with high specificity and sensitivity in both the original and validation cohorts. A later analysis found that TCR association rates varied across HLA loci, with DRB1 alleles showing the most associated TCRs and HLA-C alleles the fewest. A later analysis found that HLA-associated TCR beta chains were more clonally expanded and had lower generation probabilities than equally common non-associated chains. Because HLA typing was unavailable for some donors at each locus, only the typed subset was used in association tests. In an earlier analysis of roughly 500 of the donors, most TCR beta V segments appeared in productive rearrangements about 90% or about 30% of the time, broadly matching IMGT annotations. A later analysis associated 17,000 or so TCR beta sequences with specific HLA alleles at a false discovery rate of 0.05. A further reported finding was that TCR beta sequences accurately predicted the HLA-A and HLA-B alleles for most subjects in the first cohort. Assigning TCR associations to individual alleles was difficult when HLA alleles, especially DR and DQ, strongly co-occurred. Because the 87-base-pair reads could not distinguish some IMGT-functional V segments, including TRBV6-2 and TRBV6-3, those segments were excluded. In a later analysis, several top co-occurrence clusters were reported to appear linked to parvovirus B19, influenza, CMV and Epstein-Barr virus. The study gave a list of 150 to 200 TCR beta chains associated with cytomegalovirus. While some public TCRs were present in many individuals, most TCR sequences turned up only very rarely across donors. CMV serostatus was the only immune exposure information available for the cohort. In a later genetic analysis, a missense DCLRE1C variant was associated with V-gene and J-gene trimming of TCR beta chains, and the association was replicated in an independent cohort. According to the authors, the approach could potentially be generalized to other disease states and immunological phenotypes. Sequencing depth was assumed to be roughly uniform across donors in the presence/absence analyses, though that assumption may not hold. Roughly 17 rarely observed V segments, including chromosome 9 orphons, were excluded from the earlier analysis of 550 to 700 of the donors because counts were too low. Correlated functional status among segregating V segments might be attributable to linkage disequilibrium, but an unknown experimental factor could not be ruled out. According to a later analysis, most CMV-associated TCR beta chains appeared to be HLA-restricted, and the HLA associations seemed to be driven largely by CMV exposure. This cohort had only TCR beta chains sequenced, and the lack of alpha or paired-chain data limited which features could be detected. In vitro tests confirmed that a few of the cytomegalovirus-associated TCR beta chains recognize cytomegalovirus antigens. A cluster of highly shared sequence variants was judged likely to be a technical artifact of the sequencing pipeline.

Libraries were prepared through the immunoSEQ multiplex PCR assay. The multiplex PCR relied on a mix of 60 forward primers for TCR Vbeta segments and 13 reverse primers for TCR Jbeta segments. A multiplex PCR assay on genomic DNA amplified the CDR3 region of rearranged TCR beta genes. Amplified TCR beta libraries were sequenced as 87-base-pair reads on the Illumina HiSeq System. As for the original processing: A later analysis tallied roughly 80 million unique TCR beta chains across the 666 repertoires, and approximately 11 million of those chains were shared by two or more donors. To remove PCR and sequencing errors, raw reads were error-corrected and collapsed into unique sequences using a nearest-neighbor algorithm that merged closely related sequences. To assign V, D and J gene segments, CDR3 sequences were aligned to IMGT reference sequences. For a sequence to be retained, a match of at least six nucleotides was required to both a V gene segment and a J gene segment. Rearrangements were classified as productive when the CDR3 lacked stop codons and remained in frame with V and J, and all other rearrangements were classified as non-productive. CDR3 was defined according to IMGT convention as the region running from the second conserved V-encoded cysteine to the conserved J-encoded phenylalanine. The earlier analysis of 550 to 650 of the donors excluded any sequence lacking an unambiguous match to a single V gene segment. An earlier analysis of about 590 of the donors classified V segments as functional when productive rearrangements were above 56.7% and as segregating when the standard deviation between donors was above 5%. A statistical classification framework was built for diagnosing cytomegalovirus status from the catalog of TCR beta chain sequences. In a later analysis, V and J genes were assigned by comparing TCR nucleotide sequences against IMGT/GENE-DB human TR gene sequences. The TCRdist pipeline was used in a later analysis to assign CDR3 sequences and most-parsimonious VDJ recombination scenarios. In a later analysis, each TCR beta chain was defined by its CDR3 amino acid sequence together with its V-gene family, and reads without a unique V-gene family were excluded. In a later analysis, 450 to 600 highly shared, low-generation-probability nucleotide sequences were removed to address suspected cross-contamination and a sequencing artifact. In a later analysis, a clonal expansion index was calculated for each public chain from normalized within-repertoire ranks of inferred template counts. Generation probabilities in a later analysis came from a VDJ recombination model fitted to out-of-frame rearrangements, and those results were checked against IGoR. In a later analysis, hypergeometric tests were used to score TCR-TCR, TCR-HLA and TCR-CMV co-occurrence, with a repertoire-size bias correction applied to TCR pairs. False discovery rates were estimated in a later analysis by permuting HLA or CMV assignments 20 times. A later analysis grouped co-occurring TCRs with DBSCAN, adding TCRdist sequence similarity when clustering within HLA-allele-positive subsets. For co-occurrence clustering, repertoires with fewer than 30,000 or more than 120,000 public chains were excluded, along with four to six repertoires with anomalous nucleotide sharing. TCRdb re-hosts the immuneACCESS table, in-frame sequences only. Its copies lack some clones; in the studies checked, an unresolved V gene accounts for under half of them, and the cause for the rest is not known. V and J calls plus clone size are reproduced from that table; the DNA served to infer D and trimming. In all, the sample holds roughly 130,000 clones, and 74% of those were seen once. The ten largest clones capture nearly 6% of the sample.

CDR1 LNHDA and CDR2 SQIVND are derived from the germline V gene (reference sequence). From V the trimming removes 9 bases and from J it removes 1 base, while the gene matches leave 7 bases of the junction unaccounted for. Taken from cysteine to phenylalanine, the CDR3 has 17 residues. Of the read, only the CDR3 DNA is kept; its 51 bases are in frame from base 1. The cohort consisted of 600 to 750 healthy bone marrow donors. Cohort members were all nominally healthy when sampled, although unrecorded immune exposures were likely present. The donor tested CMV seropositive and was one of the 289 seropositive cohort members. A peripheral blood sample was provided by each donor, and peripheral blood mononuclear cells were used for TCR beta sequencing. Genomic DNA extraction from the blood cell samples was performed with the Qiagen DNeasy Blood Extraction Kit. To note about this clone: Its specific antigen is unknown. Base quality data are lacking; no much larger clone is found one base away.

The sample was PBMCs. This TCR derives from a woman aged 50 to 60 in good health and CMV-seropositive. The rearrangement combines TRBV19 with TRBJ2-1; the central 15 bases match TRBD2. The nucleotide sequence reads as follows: TGTGCCAGCCACGGACTAGCGGGGGGGTCATCCTACAATGAGCAGTTCTTC. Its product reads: CASHGLAGGSSYNEQFF.